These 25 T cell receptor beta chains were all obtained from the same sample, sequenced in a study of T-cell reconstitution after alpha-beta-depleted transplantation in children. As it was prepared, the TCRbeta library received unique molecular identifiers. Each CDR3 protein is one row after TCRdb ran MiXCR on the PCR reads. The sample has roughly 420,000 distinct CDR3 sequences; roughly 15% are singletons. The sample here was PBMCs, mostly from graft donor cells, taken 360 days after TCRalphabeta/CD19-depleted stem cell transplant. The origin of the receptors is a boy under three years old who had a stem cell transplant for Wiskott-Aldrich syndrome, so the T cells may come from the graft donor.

CDR3 region: CASSSRSTSGRHEQYF. In DNA, the CDR3 is TGTGCCAGCAGCTCCCGGTCGACTAGCGGGAGACACGAGCAGTACTTC. This chain connects TRBV12-3 or TRBV12-4 to TRBJ2-7; TRBD2 matches 12 bases. There are 16 residues in the CDR3. Losses at the gene ends were 6 bases for V and 5 bases for J; bases not matched to a gene: 11.

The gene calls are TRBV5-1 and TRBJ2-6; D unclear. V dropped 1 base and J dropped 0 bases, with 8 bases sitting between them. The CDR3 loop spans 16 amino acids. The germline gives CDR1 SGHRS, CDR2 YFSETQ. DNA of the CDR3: TGCGCCAGCAGCTTGCAGGAAACCTCTGGGGCCAACGTCCTGACTTTC. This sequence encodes CASSLQETSGANVLTF.

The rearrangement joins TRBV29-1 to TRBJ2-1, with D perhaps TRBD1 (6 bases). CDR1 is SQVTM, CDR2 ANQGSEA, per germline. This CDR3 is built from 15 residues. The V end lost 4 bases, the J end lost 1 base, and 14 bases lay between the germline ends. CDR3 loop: CSVADRSGSYNEQFF. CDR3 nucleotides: TGCAGCGTTGCGGACAGATCCGGATCCTACAATGAGCAGTTCTTC.

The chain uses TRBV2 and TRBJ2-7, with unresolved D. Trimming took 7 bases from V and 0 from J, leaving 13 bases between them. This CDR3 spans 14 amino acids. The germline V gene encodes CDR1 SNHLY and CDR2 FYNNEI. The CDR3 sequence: CASMIQPPSYEQYF. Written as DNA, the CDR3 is TGTGCCAGCATGATCCAACCCCCCTCCTACGAGCAGTACTTC. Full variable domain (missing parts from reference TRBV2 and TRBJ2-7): EPEVTQTPSHQVTQMGQEVILRCVPISNHLYFYWYRQILGQKVEFLVSFYNNEISEKSEIFDDQFSVERPDGSNFTLKIRSTKLEDSAMYFCASMIQPPSYEQYFGPGTRLTVT.

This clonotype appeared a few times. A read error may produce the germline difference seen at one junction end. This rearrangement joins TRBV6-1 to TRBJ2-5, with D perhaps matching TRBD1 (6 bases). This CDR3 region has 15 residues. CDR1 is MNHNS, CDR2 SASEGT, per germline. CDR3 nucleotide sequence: TGTGCCAGCACCCCGATGGTTCAGGGGCAAGGGACCCAGTACTTC. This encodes CASTPMVQGQGTQYF.

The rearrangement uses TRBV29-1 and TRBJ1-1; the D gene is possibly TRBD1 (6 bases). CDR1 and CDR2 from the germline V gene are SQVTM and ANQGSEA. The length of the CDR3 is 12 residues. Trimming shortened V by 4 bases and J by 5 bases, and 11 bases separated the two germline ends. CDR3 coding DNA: TGCAGCGTTGTTAAGGGGGGAACTGAAGCTTTCTTT. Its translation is CSVVKGGTEAFF.

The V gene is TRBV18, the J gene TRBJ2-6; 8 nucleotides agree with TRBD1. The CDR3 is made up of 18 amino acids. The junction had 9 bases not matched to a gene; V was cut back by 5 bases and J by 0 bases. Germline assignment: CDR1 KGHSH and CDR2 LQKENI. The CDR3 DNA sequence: TGTGCCAGCTCAGGGGACAGGCTGACCTTCTCTGGGGCCAACGTCCTGACTTTC. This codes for CASSGDRLTFSGANVLTF.

This CDR3 reads CASSFECREKLFF. CDR3 bases: TGCGCCAGCAGCTTCGAGTGTCGGGAAAAACTGTTTTTT. The chain uses TRBV5-1 and TRBJ1-4; D unresolved. Germline assignment: CDR1 SGHRS and CDR2 YFSETQ. The CDR3 extends over 13 amino acids. The V and J ends lost 2 bases and 8 bases respectively, with 10 bases between them.

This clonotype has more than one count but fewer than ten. CDR3 coding DNA: TGCGCCAGCAGCTTGGGGGCTAGCCGGCCAGATACGCAGTATTTT. This translates into CASSLGASRPDTQYF. V is TRBV5-1 and J is TRBJ2-3; D possibly corresponds to TRBD2 (5 bases). This CDR3 region has 15 residues. Per germline, CDR1 SGHRS and CDR2 YFSETQ. The V end was cut by 0 bases, the J end by 4 bases, with 12 bases between.

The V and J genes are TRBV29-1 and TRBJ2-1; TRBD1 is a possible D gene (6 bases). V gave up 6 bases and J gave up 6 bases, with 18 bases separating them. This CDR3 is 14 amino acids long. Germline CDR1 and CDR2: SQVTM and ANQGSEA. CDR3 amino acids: CSVGRSAGANEQFF. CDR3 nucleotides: TGCAGCGTCGGAAGGTCGGCAGGGGCCAATGAGCAGTTCTTC.

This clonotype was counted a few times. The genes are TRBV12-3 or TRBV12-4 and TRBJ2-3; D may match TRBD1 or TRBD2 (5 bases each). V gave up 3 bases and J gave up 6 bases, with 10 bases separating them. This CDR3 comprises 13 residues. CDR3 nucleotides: TGTGCCAGCAGTTTTCGCTGGGACGATACGCAGTATTTT. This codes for CASSFRWDDTQYF.

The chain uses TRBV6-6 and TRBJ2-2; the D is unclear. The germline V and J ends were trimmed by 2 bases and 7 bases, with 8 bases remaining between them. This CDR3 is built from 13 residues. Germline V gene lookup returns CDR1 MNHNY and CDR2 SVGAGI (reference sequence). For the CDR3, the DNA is TGTGCCAGCAGTTACGGCTCGAGCGGGGAGCTGTTTTTT. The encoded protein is CASSYGSSGELFF.

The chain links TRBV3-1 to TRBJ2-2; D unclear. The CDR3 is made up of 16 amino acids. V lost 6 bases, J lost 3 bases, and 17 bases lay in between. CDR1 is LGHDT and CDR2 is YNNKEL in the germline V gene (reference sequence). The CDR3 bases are TGTGCCAGCAGTGACCGGCACAACCTATACACCGGGGAGCTGTTTTTT. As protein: CASSDRHNLYTGELFF.

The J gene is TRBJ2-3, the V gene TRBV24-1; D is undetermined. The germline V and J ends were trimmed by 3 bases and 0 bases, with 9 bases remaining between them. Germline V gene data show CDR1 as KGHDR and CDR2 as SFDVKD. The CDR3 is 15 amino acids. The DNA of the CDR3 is TGTGCCACCAGTGATGCGGAAACAAGCACAGATACGCAGTATTTT. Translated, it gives CATSDAETSTDTQYF.

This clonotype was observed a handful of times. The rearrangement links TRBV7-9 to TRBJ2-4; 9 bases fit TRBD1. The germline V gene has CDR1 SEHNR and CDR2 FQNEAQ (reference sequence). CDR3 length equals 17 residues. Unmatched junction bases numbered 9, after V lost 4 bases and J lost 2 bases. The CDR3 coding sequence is TGTGCCAGCAGCTCGATGGGACAGGGAAGATCCAAAAACATTCAGTACTTC. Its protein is CASSSMGQGRSKNIQYF.

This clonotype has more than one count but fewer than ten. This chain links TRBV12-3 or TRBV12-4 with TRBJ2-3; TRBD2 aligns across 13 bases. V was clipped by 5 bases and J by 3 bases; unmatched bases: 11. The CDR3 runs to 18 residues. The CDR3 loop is CASSPYGLAGEFTDTQYF. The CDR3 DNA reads TGTGCCAGCAGTCCCTACGGACTAGCGGGAGAGTTTACAGATACGCAGTATTTT.

CDR3: CASSFDRDREAFF. CDR3 bases: TGTGCCAGCAGCTTTGACCGGGACAGGGAAGCTTTCTTT. The genes are TRBV11-1 and TRBJ1-1; 8 bases agree with TRBD1. With V trimmed by 3 bases and J by 8 bases, 5 bases remained unmatched. Germline lookup yields CDR1 SGHAT and CDR2 FQDESV (reference sequence). The CDR3 has 13 residues.

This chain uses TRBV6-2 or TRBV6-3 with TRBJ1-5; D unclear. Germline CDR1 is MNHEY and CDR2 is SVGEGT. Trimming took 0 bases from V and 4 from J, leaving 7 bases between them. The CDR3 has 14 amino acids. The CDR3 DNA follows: TGTGCCAGCAGTTACTCTGGGGTGAATCAGCCCCAGCATTTT. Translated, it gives CASSYSGVNQPQHF.

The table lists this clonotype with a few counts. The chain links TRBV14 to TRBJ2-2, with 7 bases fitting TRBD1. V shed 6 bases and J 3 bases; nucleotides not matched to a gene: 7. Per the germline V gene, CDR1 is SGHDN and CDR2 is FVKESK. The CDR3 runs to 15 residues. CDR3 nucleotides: TGTGCCAGCAGGAAAGGGGGCCGGTACACCGGGGAGCTGTTTTTT. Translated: CASRKGGRYTGELFF.

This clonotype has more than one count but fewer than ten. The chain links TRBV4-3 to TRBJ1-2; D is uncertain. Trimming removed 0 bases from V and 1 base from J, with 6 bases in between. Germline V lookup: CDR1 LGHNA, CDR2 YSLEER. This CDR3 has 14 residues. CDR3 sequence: CASSQDEINYGYTF. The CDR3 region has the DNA TGCGCCAGCAGCCAAGATGAGATTAACTATGGCTACACCTTC.

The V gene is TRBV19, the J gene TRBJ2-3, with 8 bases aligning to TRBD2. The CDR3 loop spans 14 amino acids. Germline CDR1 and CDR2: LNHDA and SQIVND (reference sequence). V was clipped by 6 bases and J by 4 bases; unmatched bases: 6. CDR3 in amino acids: CASRQAGVPDTQYF. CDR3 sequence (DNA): TGTGCCAGTAGGCAAGCGGGAGTACCAGATACGCAGTATTTT.

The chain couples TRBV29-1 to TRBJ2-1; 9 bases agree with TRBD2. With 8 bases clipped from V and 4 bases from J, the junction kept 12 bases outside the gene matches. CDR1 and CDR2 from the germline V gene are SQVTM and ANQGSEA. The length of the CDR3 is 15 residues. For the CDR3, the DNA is TGCAGCCATGCCCGTCCAGCGGGGGGATACAATGAGCAGTTCTTC. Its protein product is CSHARPAGGYNEQFF.

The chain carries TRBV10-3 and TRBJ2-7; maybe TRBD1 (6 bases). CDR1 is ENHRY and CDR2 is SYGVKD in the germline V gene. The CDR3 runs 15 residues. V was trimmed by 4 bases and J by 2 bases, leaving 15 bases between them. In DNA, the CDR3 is TGTGCCATCAGTGGAAGGACAGCCTTTACCTACGAGCAGTACTTC. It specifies CAISGRTAFTYEQYF.

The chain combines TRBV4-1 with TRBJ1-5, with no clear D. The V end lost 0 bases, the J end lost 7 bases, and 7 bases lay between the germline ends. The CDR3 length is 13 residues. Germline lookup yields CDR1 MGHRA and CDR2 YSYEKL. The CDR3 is CASSQEAGQPQHF. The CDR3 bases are TGCGCCAGCAGCCAAGAGGCGGGACAGCCCCAGCATTTT.

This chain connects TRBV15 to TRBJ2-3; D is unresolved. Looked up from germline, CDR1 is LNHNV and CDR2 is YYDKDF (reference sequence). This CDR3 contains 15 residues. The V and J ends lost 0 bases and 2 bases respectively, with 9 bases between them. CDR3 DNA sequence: TGTGCCACCAGCAGAGACCCTCTCAACACAGATACGCAGTATTTT. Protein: CATSRDPLNTDTQYF.